These T cell receptor beta chains were read from a single sample in a study of blood T cell repertoires in COVID-19. TCRdb's copy holds only in-frame clones and misses some; the assay was immunoSEQ multiplex PCR. The table records approximately 490,000 clones, 80% to 90% of them present only once. Input material: PBMCs or T cells enriched from blood (not recorded which). The receptors here all came from a woman aged 55-75 years who had recovered from COVID-19. The CDR3 runs from the conserved cysteine through the conserved F or W. Fields, in order: V gene, J gene, CDR3 protein.

>TRBV4-1|TRBJ2-3
CASSQSTGEGTDTQYF
>TRBV9|TRBJ1-6
CASSVDRTGSPLHF
>TRBV29-1|TRBJ1-2
CSVEGALDYGYTF
>TRBV29-1|TRBJ2-1
CSVRTGDYYNEQFF
>TRBV11-2|TRBJ1-5
CASSLGGGNSNQPQHF
>TRBV5-5|TRBJ2-3
CASSPSLARSTDTQYF
>TRBV4-2|TRBJ2-3
CASSLSVAQADTQYF
>TRBV11-3|TRBJ2-1
CASSLVAGSYNEQFF
>TRBV25-1|TRBJ1-2
CASSESTGSSYTF
>TRBV19|TRBJ1-2
CASTNWGENYGYTF